One sample yielded the 2 T cell receptor beta chains listed below, sequenced in a study of control samples from healthy donors and cancer patients. The assay was immunoSEQ multiplex PCR, and TCRdb's table has in-frame clones only and misses some. The sample shows tens of thousands of clones, approximately 89% of them seen only once. The source material was blood. Receptor source: a woman aged 25-40 years in good health.

Concerning this clone: One junction end disagrees with the germline gene, perhaps due to a read error. V is TRBV25-1 and J is TRBJ1-6, with D hard to call. The CDR3 has 14 residues. The germline V gene has CDR1 MGHDK and CDR2 SYGVNS. As DNA, the CDR3 is TGTGCCAGCAGTGAAGAAGTGGGTAATTCACCCCTTCACTTT. The encoded protein is CASSEEVGNSPLHF.

The chain employs TRBV12-3 or TRBV12-4 and TRBJ1-1, with D unresolved. The CDR3 contains 12 residues. Trimming removed 5 bases from V and 1 base from J, with 5 bases in between. The CDR3 DNA reads as TGTGCCAGCAGTCCAGGGAACACTGAAGCTTTCTTT. Amino acids: CASSPGNTEAFF.